What follows describes a single TCR beta chain. Its antigen is still unknown. Sequencing used immunoSEQ multiplex PCR; TCRdb keeps in-frame clones, though not all of them. Found here are roughly 120,000 clones, roughly nine tenths of them singletons; the top ten hold under 5%. The data are from a study of T cell responses to AZD1222 COVID-19 vaccine. V lost 5 bases and J lost 3, with 14 bases in between. The CDR3 is 14 amino acids. From germline, CDR1 is SGHDN and CDR2 FVKESK. Study-wide findings and caveats: There were mostly white British donors and more females than males, and clonal diversity was possibly underestimated.

The chain uses TRBV14 and TRBJ2-7, with D possibly being TRBD2 (6 bases). The input for sequencing was peripheral blood, taken on day 0 of AZD1222 vaccination. The clonotype was recovered from an adult in good health. The CDR3 coding sequence is TGTGCCAGCAGCGGGGTTTTGCGGGACTACGAGCAGTACTTC. This gives the protein CASSGVLRDYEQYF.